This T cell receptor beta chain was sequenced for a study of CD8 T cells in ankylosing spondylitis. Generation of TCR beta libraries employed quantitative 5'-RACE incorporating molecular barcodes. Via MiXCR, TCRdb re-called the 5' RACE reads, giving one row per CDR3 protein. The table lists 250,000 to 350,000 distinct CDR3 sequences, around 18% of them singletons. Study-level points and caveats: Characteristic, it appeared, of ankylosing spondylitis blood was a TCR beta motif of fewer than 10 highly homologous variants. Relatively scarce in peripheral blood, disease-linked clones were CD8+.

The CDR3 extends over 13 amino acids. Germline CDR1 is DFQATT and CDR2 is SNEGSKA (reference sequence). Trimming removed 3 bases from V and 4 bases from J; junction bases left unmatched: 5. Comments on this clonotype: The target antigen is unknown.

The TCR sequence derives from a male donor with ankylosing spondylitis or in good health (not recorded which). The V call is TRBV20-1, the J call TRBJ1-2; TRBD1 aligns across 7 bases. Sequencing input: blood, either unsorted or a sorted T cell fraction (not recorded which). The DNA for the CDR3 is TGCAGTGCTAGCGAGACAGGGCCCTATGGCTACACCTTC. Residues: CSASETGPYGYTF.